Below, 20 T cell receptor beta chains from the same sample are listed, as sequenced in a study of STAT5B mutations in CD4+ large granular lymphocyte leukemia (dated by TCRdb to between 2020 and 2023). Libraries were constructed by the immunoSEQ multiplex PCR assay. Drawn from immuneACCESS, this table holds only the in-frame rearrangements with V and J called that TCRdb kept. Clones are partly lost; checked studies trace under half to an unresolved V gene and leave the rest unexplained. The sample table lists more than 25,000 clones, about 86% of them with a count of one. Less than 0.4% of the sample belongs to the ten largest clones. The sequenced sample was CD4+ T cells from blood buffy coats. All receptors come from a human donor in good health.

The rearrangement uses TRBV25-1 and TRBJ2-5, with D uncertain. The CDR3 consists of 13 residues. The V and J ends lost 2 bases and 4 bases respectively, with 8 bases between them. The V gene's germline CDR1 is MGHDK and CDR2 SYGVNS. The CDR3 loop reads CASSEPNRETQYF. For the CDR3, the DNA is TGTGCCAGCAGTGAACCTAATCGAGAGACCCAGTACTTC.

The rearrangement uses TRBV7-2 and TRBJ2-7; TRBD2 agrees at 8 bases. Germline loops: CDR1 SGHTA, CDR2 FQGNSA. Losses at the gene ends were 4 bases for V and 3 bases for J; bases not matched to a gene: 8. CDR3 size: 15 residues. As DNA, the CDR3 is TGTGCCAGCAGCTCTTCTAGCGGGCGGCACTACGAGCAGTACTTC. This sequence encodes CASSSSSGRHYEQYF.

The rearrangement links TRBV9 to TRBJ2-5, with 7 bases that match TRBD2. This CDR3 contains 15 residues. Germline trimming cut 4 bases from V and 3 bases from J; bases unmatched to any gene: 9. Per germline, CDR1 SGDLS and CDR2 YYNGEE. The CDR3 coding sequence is TGTGCCAGCAGCACCTCTAGCGGACTGAAAGAGACCCAGTACTTC. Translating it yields CASSTSSGLKETQYF.

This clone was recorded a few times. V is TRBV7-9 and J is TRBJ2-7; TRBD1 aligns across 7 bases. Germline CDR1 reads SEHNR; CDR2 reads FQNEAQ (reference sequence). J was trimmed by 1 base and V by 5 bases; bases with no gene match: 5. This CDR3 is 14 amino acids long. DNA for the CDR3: TGTGCCAGCAGCCCTCGACAGGGTTCCTACGAGCAGTACTTC. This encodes CASSPRQGSYEQYF.

The CDR3 reads CASSLAQGATEAFF. As DNA, the CDR3 is TGTGCCAGCAGCTTAGCTCAGGGCGCCACTGAAGCTTTCTTT. This sequence joins TRBV11-2 and TRBJ1-1; D is possibly TRBD1 (5 bases). V lost 1 base and J lost 4, with 10 bases in between. Germline V CDR1 and CDR2: SGHAT, FQNNGV. This CDR3 has 14 residues.

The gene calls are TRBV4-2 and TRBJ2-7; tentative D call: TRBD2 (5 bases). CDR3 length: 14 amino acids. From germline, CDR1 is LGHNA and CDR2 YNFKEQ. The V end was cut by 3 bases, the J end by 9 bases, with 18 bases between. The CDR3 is CASSQLGEPRGQYF. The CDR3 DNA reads TGTGCCAGCAGCCAGCTCGGGGAACCTCGAGGGCAGTACTTC.

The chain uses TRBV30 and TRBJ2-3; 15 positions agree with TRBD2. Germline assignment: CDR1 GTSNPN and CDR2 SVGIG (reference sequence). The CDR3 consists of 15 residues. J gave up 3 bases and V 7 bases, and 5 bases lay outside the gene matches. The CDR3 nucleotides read TGTGCCTATACCGGGACTAGCGGGAGGACAGATACGCAGTATTTT. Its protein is CAYTGTSGRTDTQYF.

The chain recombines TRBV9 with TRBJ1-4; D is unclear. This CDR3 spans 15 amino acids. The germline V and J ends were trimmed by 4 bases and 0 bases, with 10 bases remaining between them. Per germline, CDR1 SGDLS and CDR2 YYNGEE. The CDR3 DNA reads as TGTGCCAGCAGCCCGCGGGCTGCAACTAATGAAAAACTGTTTTTT. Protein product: CASSPRAATNEKLFF. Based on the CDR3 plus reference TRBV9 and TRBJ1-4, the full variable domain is DSGVTQTPKHLITATGQRVTLRCSPRSGDLSVYWYQQSLDQGLQFLIQYYNGEERAKGNILERFSAQQFPDLHSELNLSSLELGDSALYFCASSPRAATNEKLFFGSGTQLSVL.

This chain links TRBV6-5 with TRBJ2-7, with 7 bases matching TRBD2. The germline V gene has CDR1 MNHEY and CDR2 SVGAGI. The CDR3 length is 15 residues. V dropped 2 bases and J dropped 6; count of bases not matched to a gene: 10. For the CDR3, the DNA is TGTGCCAGCAGTTACCTGCCGACTAGCTTTCGCGAGCAGTACTTC. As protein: CASSYLPTSFREQYF.

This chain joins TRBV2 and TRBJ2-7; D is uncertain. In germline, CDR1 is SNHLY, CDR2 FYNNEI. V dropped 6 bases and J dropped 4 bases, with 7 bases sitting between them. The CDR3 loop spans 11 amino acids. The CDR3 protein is CASRNLYEQYF. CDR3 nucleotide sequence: TGTGCCAGCAGGAATCTTTACGAGCAGTACTTC.

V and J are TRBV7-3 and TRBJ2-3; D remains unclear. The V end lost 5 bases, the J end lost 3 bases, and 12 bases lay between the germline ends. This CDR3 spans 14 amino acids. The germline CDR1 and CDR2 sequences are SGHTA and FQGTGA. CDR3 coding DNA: TGTGCCAGCAGCGCTTTGGGTTGGACAGATACGCAGTATTTT. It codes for CASSALGWTDTQYF. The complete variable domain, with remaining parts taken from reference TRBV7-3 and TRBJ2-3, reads GAGVSQTPSNKVTEKGKYVELRCDPISGHTALYWYRQSLGQGPEFLIYFQGTGAADDSGLPNDRFFAVRPEGSVSTLKIQRTERGDSAVYLCASSALGWTDTQYFGPGTRLTVL.

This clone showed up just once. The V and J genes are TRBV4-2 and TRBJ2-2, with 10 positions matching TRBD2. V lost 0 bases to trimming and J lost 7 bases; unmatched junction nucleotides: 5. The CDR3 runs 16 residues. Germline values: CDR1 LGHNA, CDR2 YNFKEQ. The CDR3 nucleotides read TGTGCCAGCAGCCAAGATTTCCTAGCGGGGGTCGGGGAGCTGTTTTTT. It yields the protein CASSQDFLAGVGELFF.

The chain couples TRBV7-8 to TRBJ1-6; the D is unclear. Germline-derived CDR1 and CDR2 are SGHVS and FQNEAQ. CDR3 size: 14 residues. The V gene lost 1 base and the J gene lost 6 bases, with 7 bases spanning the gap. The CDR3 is CASSLGSSNSPLHF. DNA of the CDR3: TGTGCCAGCAGCTTAGGTAGCTCTAATTCACCCCTCCACTTT. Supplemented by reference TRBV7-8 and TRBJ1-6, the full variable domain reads GAGVSQSPRYKVAKRGQDVALRCDPISGHVSLFWYQQALGQGPEFLTYFQNEAQLDKSGLPSDRFFAERPEGSVSTLKIQRTQQEDSAVYLCASSLGSSNSPLHFGNGTRLTVT.

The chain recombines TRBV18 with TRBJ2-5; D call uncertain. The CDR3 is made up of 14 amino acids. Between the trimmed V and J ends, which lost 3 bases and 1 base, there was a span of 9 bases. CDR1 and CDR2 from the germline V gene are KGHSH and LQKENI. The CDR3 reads CASSPNPVQETQYF. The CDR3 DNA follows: TGTGCCAGCTCACCGAACCCAGTCCAAGAGACCCAGTACTTC.

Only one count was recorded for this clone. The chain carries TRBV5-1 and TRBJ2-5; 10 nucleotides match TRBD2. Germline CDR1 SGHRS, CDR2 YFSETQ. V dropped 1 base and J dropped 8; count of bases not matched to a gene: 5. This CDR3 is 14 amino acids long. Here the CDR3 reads CASSLRSSGGTQYF. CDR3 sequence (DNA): TGCGCCAGCAGCTTGAGGTCTAGCGGGGGAACCCAGTACTTC.

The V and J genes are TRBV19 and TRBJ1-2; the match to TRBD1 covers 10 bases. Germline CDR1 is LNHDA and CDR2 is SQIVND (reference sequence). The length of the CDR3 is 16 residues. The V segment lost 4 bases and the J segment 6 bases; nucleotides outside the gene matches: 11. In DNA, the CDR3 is TGTGCCAGTAGTAGGGACAGGGGATTACGGGCCAATGGCTACACCTTC. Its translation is CASSRDRGLRANGYTF.

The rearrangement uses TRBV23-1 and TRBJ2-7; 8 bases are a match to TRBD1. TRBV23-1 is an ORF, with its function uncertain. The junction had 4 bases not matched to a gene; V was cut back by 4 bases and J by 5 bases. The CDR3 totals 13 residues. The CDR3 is CASSPSTGDEQYV. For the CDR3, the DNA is TGCGCCAGCAGTCCGTCGACAGGGGACGAGCAGTACGTC.

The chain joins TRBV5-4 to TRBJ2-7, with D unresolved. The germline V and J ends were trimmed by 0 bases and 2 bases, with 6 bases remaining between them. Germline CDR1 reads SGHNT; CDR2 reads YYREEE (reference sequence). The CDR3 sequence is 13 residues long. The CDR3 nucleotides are TGTGCCAGCAGCTTGGACTACCCCTACGAGCAGTACTTC. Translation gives CASSLDYPYEQYF.

The CDR3 nucleotides read TGTGCCATCAGTTCCGGGACACCTGTCACAGATACGCAGTATTTT. As protein: CAISSGTPVTDTQYF. This chain uses TRBV10-3 with TRBJ2-3; D perhaps matches TRBD1 (6 bases). From germline, CDR1 is ENHRY and CDR2 SYGVKD. The V gene lost 5 bases and the J gene lost 2 bases, with 14 bases spanning the gap. This CDR3 has 15 amino acids.

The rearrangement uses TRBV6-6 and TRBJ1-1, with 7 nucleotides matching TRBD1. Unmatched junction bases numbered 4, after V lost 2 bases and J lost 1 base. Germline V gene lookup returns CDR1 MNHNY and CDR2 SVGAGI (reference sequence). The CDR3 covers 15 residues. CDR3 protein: CASSYLGTANTEAFF. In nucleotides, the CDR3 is TGTGCCAGCAGTTACCTCGGGACAGCGAACACTGAAGCTTTCTTT.